This T cell receptor (beta chain) emerged from a study of blood T cell repertoires in COVID-19. Study context: COVID-19 samples, acute and convalescent, were from the United States, Italy and Spain.

Germline CDR1 is MNHEY and CDR2 is SMNVEV (reference sequence). V was shortened by 6 bases and J by 7 bases, with 16 bases between the two germline ends. The CDR3 consists of 13 residues. The table came from immunoSEQ multiplex PCR; TCRdb's copy has only in-frame clones and leaves some out. This sample has tens of thousands of clones; about four fifths occur once, and the top ten carry around a fifth. In its sample, this clone was seen once. Sequenced material: peripheral blood. This TCR was sampled from a human donor in a cohort sampled during active COVID-19. This chain connects TRBV27 to TRBJ2-7; a possible D gene is TRBD1 (6 bases). The DNA for the CDR3 is TGTGCCAGCAGAGACACAGGGTTCACGGAGCAGTACTTC. This encodes CASRDTGFTEQYF.